This T cell receptor beta chain was obtained from a study of OX40 agonist ivuxolimab in advanced cancers. The study in broad terms: Ivuxolimab was a fully human IgG2 agonistic monoclonal antibody targeting the costimulatory receptor OX40 (CD134). Intravenous ivuxolimab was administered to patients every 2 weeks at six dose levels: 0.01, 0.1, 0.3, 1.5, 3 and 10 mg/kg. Of the 50 to 55 patients in dose escalation, 19 had hepatocellular carcinoma, roughly 15 had melanoma, 9 had renal cell carcinoma and 9 had head and neck cancer. In the dose-escalation cohort, more than 75% of patients were male, and the mean age was about 55 years, with a range of roughly 20 to 79. Patients were allowed to have had prior anti-PD-1, anti-PD-L1 or anti-CTLA-4 therapy, and approximately 37% of the dose-escalation patients had been treated with checkpoint inhibitors. Partial responses occurred in three dose-escalation patients, of whom one had hepatocellular carcinoma and two had cutaneous melanoma. The purpose of peripheral TCRbeta sequencing was to test whether ivuxolimab changed TCR sequence diversity and led to clonal T-cell expansion. The paper describes the monotherapy dose-escalation part (N = 52 patients) of the phase I trial of ivuxolimab.

Patients with autoimmune disease history or receiving systemic immunosuppression were excluded from the trial. Peripheral blood for TCR sequencing was collected from all dose cohorts at baseline, on cycle 4 day 1, and on cycle 7 day 1. The samples were drawn from a first-in-human, open-label, multicenter phase I dose-escalation trial of ivuxolimab. Adults with locally advanced or metastatic head and neck squamous cell, hepatocellular, melanoma or renal cell carcinoma were enrolled in the trial. Before TCR sequencing, CD4+ T cells and CD8+ T cells from peripheral blood were sorted into separate populations. For CDR1 and CDR2, the germline V gene (reference sequence) lists GTSNPN and SVGIG. The CDR3 contains 11 residues, cysteine and phenylalanine counted. Here the CDR3 DNA is all that survives: 33 bases in frame from base 1. Here V drops 1 base and J drops 13 bases, and the junction holds 5 bases not matched to any gene.

This clone was recorded once. The antigen it binds to is not known. No base quality information exists; no much larger clone differs at one position. To sequence the TCRbeta CDR3 region, genomic DNA was isolated from the sorted cells. The immunoSEQ Assay was used for sequencing of TCRbeta CDR3 regions. TCRdb mirrors the immuneACCESS table, restricted to in-frame sequences. Some clones are absent from its copies; in checked studies, under half trace to an unresolved V gene, and the reason for the others is unknown. This sample has about 38,000 clones in its table, and around four fifths of those were observed once. The leading ten clones occupy around a tenth of the sample. The full study reports these points: Low levels of normalized T-cell clonal expansion were also seen in some nonresponding patients. In the 0.1-3.0 mg/kg groups, partial responders had among the lowest normalized peripheral clonal expansion, particularly in CD8+ T cells. Clonal expansion of both CD4+ and CD8+ blood T cells was observed from baseline to week 6 at doses 0.1 to 3.0 mg/kg. Which antigens the clonally expanded peripheral T cells were specific for was not determined. After ivuxolimab, expanded clones were on average more numerous among CD8+ T cells than among CD4+ T cells.

The chain employs TRBV30 and TRBJ2-3; 7 bases in the middle match TRBD2. The source of this sequence is an adult with an advanced solid tumor such as melanoma, head and neck, liver or kidney cancer. This sample comprised CD4+ or CD8+ T cells sorted from blood, obtained in a trial of the OX40 agonist ivuxolimab. The DNA is TGTGCCTGGAGTGGTCACGCGGGGGAGTATTTT. It codes for CAWSGHAGEYF.